The source of this TCR beta chain is a study of blood T cell repertoires in COVID-19. Overall study: Samples representing acute and convalescent COVID-19 were sourced from the United States, Italy and Spain. The cDNA or gDNA used as material had been derived from T cells, B-cell-depleted T cells, or PBMCs.

Germline V gene sequence: CDR1 SGHTA, CDR2 FQGNSA. V lost 4 bases to trimming and J lost 8 bases; unmatched junction nucleotides: 14. This CDR3 region has 16 residues. Original processing methods: Reference gene primer amplification in the assay estimated nucleated cell counts. Using immunoSEQ multiplex PCR, the repertoire was profiled, and TCRdb retains in-frame clones only, with some absent. The V and J calls and the clone size are those of that table, but D and trimming were determined from the DNA. Altogether 67,000 or so clones are present, more than 75% being singletons, with the ten largest covering about 0.87%.

What was sequenced was peripheral blood. The chain joins TRBV7-2 to TRBJ1-2, with 9 bases that match TRBD1. The clonotype originates from a woman in her 70s with acute or convalescent COVID-19. As DNA, the CDR3 is TGTGCCAGCAGCTCCTTATCTCCGGGACAGGGAATCGGCTACACCTTC. Residues: CASSSLSPGQGIGYTF.